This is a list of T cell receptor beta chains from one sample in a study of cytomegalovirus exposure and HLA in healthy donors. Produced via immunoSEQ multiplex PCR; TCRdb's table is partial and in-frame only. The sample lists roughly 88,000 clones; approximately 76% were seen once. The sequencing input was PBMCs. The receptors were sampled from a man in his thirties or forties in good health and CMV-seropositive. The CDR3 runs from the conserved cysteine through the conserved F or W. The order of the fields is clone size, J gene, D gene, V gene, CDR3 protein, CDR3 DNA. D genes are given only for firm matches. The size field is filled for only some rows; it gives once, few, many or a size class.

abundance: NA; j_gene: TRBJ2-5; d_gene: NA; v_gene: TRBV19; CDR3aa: CASSITGRAGEETQYF; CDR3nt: TGTGCCAGTAGTATTACCGGCCGGGCAGGGGAAGAGACCCAGTACTTC
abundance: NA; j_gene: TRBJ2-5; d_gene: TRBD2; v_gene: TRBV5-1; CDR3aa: CASSLVAGPQETQYF; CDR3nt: TGCGCCAGCAGCTTGGTAGCGGGCCCTCAAGAGACCCAGTACTTC
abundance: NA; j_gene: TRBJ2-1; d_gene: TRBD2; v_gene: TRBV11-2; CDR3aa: CASRLLAGGRDEQFF; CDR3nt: TGTGCCAGCAGGCTGCTGGCGGGAGGGAGGGATGAGCAGTTCTTC
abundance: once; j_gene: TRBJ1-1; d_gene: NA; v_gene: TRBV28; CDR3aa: CASGTSWADTEAFF; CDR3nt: TGTGCCAGCGGCACATCCTGGGCTGACACTGAAGCTTTCTTT
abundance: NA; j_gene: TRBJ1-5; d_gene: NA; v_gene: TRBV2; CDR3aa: CASSAEGYQPQHF; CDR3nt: TGTGCCAGCAGTGCAGAGGGTTACCAGCCCCAGCATTTT
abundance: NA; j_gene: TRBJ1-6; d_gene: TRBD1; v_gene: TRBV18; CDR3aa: CASSGDRGSPLHF; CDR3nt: TGTGCCAGCTCAGGGGACAGGGGCTCACCCCTCCACTTT
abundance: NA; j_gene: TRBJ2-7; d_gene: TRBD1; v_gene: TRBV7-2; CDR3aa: CASSLQAGQGFDEQYF; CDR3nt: TGTGCCAGCAGCTTACAGGCGGGACAGGGATTCGACGAGCAGTACTTC
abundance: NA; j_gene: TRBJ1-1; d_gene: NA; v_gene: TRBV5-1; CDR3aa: CASRTGSNTEAFF; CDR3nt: TGCGCCAGCAGAACAGGGTCTAACACTGAAGCTTTCTTT
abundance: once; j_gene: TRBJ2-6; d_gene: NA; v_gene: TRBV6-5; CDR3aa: CASSPTGPGANVLTF; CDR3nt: TGTGCCAGCAGTCCTACAGGTCCTGGGGCCAACGTCCTGACTTTC
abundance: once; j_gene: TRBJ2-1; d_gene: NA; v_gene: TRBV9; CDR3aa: CASSVAGEAYNEQFF; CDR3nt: TGTGCCAGCAGCGTAGCTGGGGAGGCTTACAATGAGCAGTTCTTC
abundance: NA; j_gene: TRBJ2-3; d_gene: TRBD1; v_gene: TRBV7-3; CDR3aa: CASNTGAVDTQYF; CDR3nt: TGTGCCAGCAACACAGGGGCGGTAGATACGCAGTATTTT
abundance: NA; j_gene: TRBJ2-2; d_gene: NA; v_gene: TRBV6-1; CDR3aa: CASRIPAGELFF; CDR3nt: TGTGCCAGCAGGATCCCGGCCGGGGAGCTGTTTTTT
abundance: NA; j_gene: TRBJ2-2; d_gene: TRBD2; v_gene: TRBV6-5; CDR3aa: CASILAGPPGELFF; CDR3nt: TGTGCCAGCATCCTAGCGGGGCCTCCCGGGGAGCTGTTTTTT
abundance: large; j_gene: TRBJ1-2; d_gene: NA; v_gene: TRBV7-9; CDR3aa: CASSFGVRGYGYTF; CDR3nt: TGTGCCAGCAGCTTTGGGGTCCGGGGCTATGGCTACACCTTC
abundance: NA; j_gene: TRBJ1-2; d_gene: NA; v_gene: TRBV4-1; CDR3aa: CASSQDSAGRSGYTF; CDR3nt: TGCGCCAGCAGCCAAGATAGCGCGGGTCGGAGCGGCTACACCTTC
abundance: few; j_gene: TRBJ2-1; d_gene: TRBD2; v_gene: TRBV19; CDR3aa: CASSIVASGGANEQFF; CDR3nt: TGTGCCAGTAGTATAGTCGCTAGCGGGGGGGCAAATGAGCAGTTCTTC
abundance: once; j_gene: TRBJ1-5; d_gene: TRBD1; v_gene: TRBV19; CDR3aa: CASRQGTGAGQPQHF; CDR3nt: TGTGCCAGTAGACAAGGGACAGGGGCGGGTCAGCCCCAGCATTTT
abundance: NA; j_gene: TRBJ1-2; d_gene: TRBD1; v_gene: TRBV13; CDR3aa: CASSVRGRDRASGGYTF; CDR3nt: TGTGCCAGCAGCGTCAGAGGGCGGGACAGGGCTAGCGGTGGCTACACCTTC
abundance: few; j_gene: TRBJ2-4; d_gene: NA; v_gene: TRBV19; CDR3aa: CASSLPPGHIQYF; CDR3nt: TGTGCCAGTAGCCTGCCGCCCGGTCACATTCAGTACTTC
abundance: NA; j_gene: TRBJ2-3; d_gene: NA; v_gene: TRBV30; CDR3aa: CAWSGSGLRSDTQYF; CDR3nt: TGTGCCTGGAGTGGGTCAGGACTTCGATCGGATACGCAGTATTTT
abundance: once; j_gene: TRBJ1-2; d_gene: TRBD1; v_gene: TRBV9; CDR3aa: CASSQTGAFYGYTF; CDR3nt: TGTGCCAGCAGCCAGACAGGGGCTTTCTATGGCTACACCTTC
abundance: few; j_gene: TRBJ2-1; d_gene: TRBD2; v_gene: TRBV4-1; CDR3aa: CASSQGGLAGADEQFF; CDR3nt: TGCGCCAGCAGCCAAGGAGGACTAGCGGGAGCGGATGAGCAGTTCTTC
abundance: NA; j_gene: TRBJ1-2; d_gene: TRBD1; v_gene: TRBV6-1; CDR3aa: CASSTGGGEGYTF; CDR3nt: TGTGCCAGCAGTACAGGGGGCGGAGAAGGCTACACCTTC
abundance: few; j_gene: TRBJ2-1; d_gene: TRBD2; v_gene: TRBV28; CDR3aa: CASSSPHGLAGDEQFF; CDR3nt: TGTGCCAGCAGTTCGCCACACGGACTAGCGGGAGATGAGCAGTTCTTC
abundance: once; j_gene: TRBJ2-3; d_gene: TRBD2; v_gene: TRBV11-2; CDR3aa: CASSSISGRAGDTQYF; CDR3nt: TGTGCCAGCAGCTCTATTAGCGGGAGGGCCGGGGATACGCAGTATTTT
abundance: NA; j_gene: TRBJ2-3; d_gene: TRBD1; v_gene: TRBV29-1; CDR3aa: CSVDDRGLTDTQYF; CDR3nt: TGCAGCGTTGATGACAGGGGGCTGACAGATACGCAGTATTTT
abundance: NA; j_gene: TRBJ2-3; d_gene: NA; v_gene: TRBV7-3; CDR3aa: CASSLRPSGPRMDTQYF; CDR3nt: TGTGCCAGCAGCTTACGACCAAGCGGCCCACGCATGGATACGCAGTATTTT
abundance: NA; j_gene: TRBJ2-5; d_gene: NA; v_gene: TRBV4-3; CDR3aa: CASSQTPGVQETQYF; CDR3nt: TGCGCCAGCAGCCAAACTCCAGGGGTCCAAGAGACCCAGTACTTC
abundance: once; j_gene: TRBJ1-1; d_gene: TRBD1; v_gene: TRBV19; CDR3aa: CASSIVYRGTNTEAFF; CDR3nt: TGTGCCAGTAGTATAGTGTACAGGGGAACGAACACTGAAGCTTTCTTT
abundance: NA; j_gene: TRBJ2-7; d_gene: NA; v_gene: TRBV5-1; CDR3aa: CASSLGTAGVYEQYF; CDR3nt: TGCGCCAGCAGCTTAGGGACAGCGGGGGTCTACGAGCAGTACTTC
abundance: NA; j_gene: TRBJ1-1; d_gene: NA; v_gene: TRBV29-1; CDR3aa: CSVAQVNTEAFF; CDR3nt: TGCAGCGTTGCACAGGTGAACACTGAAGCTTTCTTT
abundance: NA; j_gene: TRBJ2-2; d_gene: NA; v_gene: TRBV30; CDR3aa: CAWRDSGELFF; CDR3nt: TGTGCCTGGAGGGACTCCGGGGAGCTGTTTTTT
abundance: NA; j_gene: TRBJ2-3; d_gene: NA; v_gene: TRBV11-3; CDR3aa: CASSARGSSTDTQYF; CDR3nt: TGTGCCAGCAGCGCCCGGGGGTCTAGCACAGATACGCAGTATTTT
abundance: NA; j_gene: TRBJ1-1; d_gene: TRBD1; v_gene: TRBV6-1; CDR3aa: CASSDQGQANTEAFF; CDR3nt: TGTGCCAGCAGTGACCAAGGACAGGCGAACACTGAAGCTTTCTTT
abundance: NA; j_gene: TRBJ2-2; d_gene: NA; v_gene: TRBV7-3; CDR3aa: CASSPGPNTGELFF; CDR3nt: TGTGCCAGCAGCCCTGGGCCAAACACCGGGGAGCTGTTTTTT
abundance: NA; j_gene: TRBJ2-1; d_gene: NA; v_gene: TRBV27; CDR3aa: CASSLRGYNEQFF; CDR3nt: TGTGCCAGCAGTTTACGGGGGTACAATGAGCAGTTCTTC
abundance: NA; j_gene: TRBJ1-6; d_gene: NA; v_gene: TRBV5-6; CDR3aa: CASRSAGRPPLHF; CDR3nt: TGTGCCAGCAGGTCTGCAGGGAGGCCACCCCTCCACTTT
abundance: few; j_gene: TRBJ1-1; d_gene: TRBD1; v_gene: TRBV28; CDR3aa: CASSLRPRDSLNTEAFF; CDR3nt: TGTGCCAGCAGTTTAAGGCCCAGGGACAGTTTGAACACTGAAGCTTTCTTT
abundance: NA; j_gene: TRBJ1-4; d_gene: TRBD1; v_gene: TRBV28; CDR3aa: CASSSSRADRVGKLFF; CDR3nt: TGTGCCAGCAGTTCCTCTCGTGCGGACAGGGTAGGAAAACTGTTTTTT
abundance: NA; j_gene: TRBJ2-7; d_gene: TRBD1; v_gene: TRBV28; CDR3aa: CASLGTGGSYEQYF; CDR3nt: TGTGCCAGCCTGGGCACAGGGGGCTCCTACGAGCAGTACTTC
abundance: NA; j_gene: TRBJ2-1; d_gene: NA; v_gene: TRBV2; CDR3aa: CASSEGPTEINEQFF; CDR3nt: TGTGCCAGCAGTGAAGGACCGACAGAAATCAATGAGCAGTTCTTC
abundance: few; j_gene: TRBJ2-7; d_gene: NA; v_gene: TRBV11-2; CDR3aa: CASSIQVEATYEQYF; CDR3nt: TGTGCCAGCAGCATACAGGTGGAAGCTACCTACGAGCAGTACTTC
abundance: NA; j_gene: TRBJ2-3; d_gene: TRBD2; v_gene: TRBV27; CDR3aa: CASSSLLAEKGDTQYF; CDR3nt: TGTGCCAGCAGTTCCTTACTAGCGGAGAAGGGAGATACGCAGTATTTT
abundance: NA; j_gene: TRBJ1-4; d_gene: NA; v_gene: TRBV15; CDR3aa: CATSRDRSAWEKLFF; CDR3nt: TGTGCCACCAGCAGAGACAGGTCGGCTTGGGAAAAACTGTTTTTT
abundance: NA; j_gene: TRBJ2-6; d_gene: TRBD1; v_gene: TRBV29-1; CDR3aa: CSVGDRDPSGANVLTF; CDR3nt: TGCAGCGTTGGGGACAGGGATCCCTCTGGGGCCAACGTCCTGACTTTC
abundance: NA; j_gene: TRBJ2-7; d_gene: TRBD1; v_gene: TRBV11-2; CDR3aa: CASSRDRGTYEQYF; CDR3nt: TGTGCCAGCAGCCGGGACAGGGGGACATACGAGCAGTACTTC
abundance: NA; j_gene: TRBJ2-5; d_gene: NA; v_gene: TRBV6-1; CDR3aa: CASSENPRPETQYF; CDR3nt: TGTGCCAGCAGTGAAAATCCTAGGCCGGAGACCCAGTACTTC
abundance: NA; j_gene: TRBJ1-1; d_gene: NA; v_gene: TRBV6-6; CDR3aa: CASSAQRFTEAFF; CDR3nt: TGTGCCAGCAGTGCCCAGAGGTTCACTGAAGCTTTCTTT
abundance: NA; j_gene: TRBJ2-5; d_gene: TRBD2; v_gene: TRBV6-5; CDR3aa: CASSSGLAGLETQYF; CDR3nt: TGTGCCAGCAGTTCGGGACTAGCGGGACTGGAGACCCAGTACTTC